This T cell receptor (beta chain) was identified during a study of T cell changes during pregnancy in multiple sclerosis. The method was immunoSEQ multiplex PCR; TCRdb's version includes in-frame clones alone and lacks a portion of them. The sample records more than 55,000 clones, under 95% being singletons. V lost 1 base, J lost 6 bases, and 9 bases stayed unmatched. Germline V gene data show CDR1 as SGHTA and CDR2 as FQGTGA. This CDR3 region has 17 residues. This clone came up once. The J gene is TRBJ2-1, the V gene TRBV7-3, with TRBD2 matching 10 bases. This clonotype was sampled from a female donor in good health, enrolled as a control in a pregnancy study. The starting material was peripheral blood, obtained after pregnancy. The DNA of the CDR3 is TGTGCCAGCAGCTTAATGGGTGGGGCTAGCGGGGGCAATGAGCAGTTCTTC. Its protein is CASSLMGGASGGNEQFF. Filled out from reference TRBV7-3 and TRBJ2-1, the complete variable domain reads GAGVSQTPSNKVTEKGKYVELRCDPISGHTALYWYRQSLGQGPEFLIYFQGTGAADDSGLPNDRFFAVRPEGSVSTLKIQRTERGDSAVYLCASSLMGGASGGNEQFFGPGTRLTVL.